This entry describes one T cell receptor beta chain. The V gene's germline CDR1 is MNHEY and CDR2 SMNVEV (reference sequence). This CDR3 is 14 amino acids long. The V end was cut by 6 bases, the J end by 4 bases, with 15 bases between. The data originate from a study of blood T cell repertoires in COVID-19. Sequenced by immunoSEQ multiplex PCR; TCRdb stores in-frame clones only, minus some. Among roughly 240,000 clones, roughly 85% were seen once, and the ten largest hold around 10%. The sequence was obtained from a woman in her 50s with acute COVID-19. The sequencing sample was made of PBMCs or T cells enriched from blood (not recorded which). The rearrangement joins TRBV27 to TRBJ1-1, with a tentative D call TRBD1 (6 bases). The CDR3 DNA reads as TGTGCCAGCAGGTCGTTACAGGGTCTCACTGAAGCTTTCTTT. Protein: CASRSLQGLTEAFF.